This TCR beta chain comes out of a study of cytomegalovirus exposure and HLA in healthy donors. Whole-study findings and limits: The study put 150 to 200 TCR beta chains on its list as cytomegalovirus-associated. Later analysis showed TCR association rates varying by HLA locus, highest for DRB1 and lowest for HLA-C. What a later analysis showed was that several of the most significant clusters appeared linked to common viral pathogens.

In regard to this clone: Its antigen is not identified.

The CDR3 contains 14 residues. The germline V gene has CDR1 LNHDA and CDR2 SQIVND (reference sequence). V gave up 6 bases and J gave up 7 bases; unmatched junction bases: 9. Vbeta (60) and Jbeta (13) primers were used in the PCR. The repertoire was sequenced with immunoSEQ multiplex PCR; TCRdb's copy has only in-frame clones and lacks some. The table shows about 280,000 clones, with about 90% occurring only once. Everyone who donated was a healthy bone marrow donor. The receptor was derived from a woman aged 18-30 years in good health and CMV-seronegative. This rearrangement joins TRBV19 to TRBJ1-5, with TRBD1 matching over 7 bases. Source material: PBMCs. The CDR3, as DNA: TGTGCCAGTAGGTTCCAGGGGGGTTGGCAGCCCCAGCATTTT. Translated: CASRFQGGWQPQHF. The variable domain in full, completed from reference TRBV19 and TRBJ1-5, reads DGGITQSPKYLFRKEGQNVTLSCEQNLNHDAMYWYRQDPGQGLRLIYYSQIVNDFQKGDIAEGYSVSREKKESFPLTVTSAQKNPTAFYLCASRFQGGWQPQHFGDGTRLSIL.